This passage covers 2 T cell receptor beta chains from one sample sequenced in a study of blood T cell repertoires in COVID-19 (TCRdb year 2020). Library preparation used the immunoSEQ multiplex PCR assay. TCRdb took over this immuneACCESS table, retaining in-frame rearrangements with V and J assigned. Such tables are incomplete; in checked studies, under half of the missing clones stem from an unresolved V gene, and the remainder is unexplained. Present in this sample are 70,000 to 80,000 clones, roughly nine tenths of which were seen just once. Of the sample, less than 15% is held by the ten largest clones. Sequencing was carried out using peripheral blood. These receptors were collected from a woman aged 60 to 75 with acute or convalescent COVID-19.

This rearrangement joins TRBV7-3 to TRBJ2-3, with TRBD2 matching over 13 bases. The CDR3 length is 16 residues. Germline values: CDR1 SGHTA, CDR2 FQGTGA. The junction had 2 bases not matched to a gene; V was cut back by 4 bases and J by 1 base. CDR3 in DNA: TGTGCCAGCAGCTCAGGACTAGCGGGGGGCACAGATACGCAGTATTTT. Translated: CASSSGLAGGTDTQYF.

The chain carries TRBV5-1 and TRBJ1-2; possibly TRBD1 for D (6 bases). CDR3 size: 17 residues. Germline lookup yields CDR1 SGHRS and CDR2 YFSETQ. With 0 bases removed from V and 4 bases from J, the gap between germline ends came to 19 bases. The CDR3 sequence: CASSLDPSGGESYGYTF. The CDR3 coding sequence is TGCGCCAGCAGCTTGGACCCCTCGGGGGGCGAGAGCTATGGCTACACCTTC.